This TCR beta chain was recorded in a study of T cell responses to AZD1222 COVID-19 vaccine. Whole-study context: Researchers grouped second doses given at about 4 or about 12 weeks into one pool.

Germline assignment: CDR1 SQVTM and CDR2 ANQGSEA. Germline trimming cut 7 bases from V and 9 bases from J; bases unmatched to any gene: 16. The CDR3 is 14 residues long. This table comes from immunoSEQ multiplex PCR, and its TCRdb copy is limited to in-frame clones, with some not included. The data contain approximately 67,000 clones, 86% of them singletons. This sequence joins TRBV29-1 and TRBJ2-7, with TRBD1 identical over 9 bases. This sequence originates from an adult in good health. This sample comprised peripheral blood, obtained on day 0 of AZD1222 vaccination. CDR3 in amino acids: CSGVKPGQGRVQYF. The CDR3 nucleotides are TGCAGCGGAGTCAAGCCGGGACAGGGCAGGGTGCAGTACTTC.